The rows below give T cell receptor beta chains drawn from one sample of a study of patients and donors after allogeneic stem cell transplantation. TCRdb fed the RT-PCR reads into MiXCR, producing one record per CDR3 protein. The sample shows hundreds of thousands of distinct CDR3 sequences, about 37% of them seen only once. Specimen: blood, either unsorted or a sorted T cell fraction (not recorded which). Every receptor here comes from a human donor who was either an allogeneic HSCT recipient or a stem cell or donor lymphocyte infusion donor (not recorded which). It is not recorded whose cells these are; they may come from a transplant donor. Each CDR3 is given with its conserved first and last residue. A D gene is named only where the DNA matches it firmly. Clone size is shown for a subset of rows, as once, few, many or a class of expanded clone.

cdr3_nt: TGCGCCAGCAGCTTGGCCGACAATGAGCAGTTCTTC; cdr3_aa: CASSLADNEQFF; cdr3_length: 12; v_call: TRBV5-1; d_call: .; j_call: TRBJ2-1; clone_size: .
cdr3_nt: TGTGCCAGCTCACCAGGGGCCTTCACCGGGGAGCTGTTTTTT; cdr3_aa: CASSPGAFTGELFF; cdr3_length: 14; v_call: TRBV18; d_call: .; j_call: TRBJ2-2; clone_size: .
cdr3_nt: TGCGCCAGCAGCTCGGGACAGATTGAGACAGATACGCAGTATTTT; cdr3_aa: CASSSGQIETDTQYF; cdr3_length: 15; v_call: TRBV5-1; d_call: TRBD1; j_call: TRBJ2-3; clone_size: .
cdr3_nt: TGCGCCAGCAGCTTGTCGGCGGGGCACACAGATACGCAGTATTTT; cdr3_aa: CASSLSAGHTDTQYF; cdr3_length: 15; v_call: TRBV5-1; d_call: .; j_call: TRBJ2-3; clone_size: .
cdr3_nt: TGTGCCAGCAGTTGGGTCAGGACTTTAGAGGATGGCTACACCTTC; cdr3_aa: CASSWVRTLEDGYTF; cdr3_length: 15; v_call: TRBV12-3/TRBV12-4; d_call: .; j_call: TRBJ1-2; clone_size: .
cdr3_nt: TGTGCCAGCAGCTTCGTTACCTCCCAATGGGTCCTCCGGGACACTGAAGCTTTCTTT; cdr3_aa: CASSFVTSQWVLRDTEAFF; cdr3_length: 19; v_call: TRBV7-9; d_call: .; j_call: TRBJ1-1; clone_size: .
cdr3_nt: TGTGCCAGCAGTCGAACAGGGTTTTTATCCTACGAGCAGTACTTC; cdr3_aa: CASSRTGFLSYEQYF; cdr3_length: 15; v_call: TRBV12-3/TRBV12-4; d_call: .; j_call: TRBJ2-7; clone_size: few
cdr3_nt: TGTGCCAGCAGAACAAACCGGGACAGGGATGGCTACACCTTC; cdr3_aa: CASRTNRDRDGYTF; cdr3_length: 14; v_call: TRBV6-5; d_call: TRBD1; j_call: TRBJ1-2; clone_size: .
cdr3_nt: TGTGCCAGCAGTTCCCACCCGGGACTAGCGGGGGGCTCAGATACGCAGTATTTT; cdr3_aa: CASSSHPGLAGGSDTQYF; cdr3_length: 18; v_call: TRBV12-3/TRBV12-4; d_call: TRBD2; j_call: TRBJ2-3; clone_size: .
cdr3_nt: TGCAGCGCTGGGTTGGGGGCTGGAAACACCATATATTTT; cdr3_aa: CSAGLGAGNTIYF; cdr3_length: 13; v_call: TRBV29-1; d_call: .; j_call: TRBJ1-3; clone_size: few
cdr3_nt: TGCAGTGCTACCCGGGCAGTTAATGAAAAACTGTTTTTT; cdr3_aa: CSATRAVNEKLFF; cdr3_length: 13; v_call: TRBV20-1; d_call: .; j_call: TRBJ1-4; clone_size: .
cdr3_nt: TGCGCCAGCAGCCGCCGGGACAGGGTGGACGAGCAGTACTTC; cdr3_aa: CASSRRDRVDEQYF; cdr3_length: 14; v_call: TRBV5-1; d_call: TRBD1; j_call: TRBJ2-7; clone_size: .
cdr3_nt: TGTGCCAGCAGTTTAGGAGATGCGCAAGCTTTCTTT; cdr3_aa: CASSLGDAQAFF; cdr3_length: 12; v_call: TRBV12-3/TRBV12-4; d_call: .; j_call: TRBJ1-1; clone_size: .
cdr3_nt: TGTGCCACCAGCAGAGAGGGTGAAGTTACTGAAGCTTTCTTT; cdr3_aa: CATSREGEVTEAFF; cdr3_length: 14; v_call: TRBV15; d_call: .; j_call: TRBJ1-1; clone_size: .
cdr3_nt: TGCGCCAGCAGCCCGCTCGAGGGGAAGTTTGCTGGAAACACCATATATTTT; cdr3_aa: CASSPLEGKFAGNTIYF; cdr3_length: 17; v_call: TRBV4-1; d_call: .; j_call: TRBJ1-3; clone_size: once
cdr3_nt: TGTGCCAGCAGAAGACAGGGTTGGAATGAGCAGTTCTTC; cdr3_aa: CASRRQGWNEQFF; cdr3_length: 13; v_call: TRBV12-3/TRBV12-4; d_call: TRBD1; j_call: TRBJ2-1; clone_size: few
cdr3_nt: TGCGCCAGCAGCTGGGGGAACAGGGGCAACTCTGGGGCCAACGTCCTGACTTTC; cdr3_aa: CASSWGNRGNSGANVLTF; cdr3_length: 18; v_call: TRBV5-1; d_call: TRBD1; j_call: TRBJ2-6; clone_size: .
cdr3_nt: TGTGCCAGCAGTTACCCCGGTTCGGGTAGCGGGGGGAACATTCAGTACTTC; cdr3_aa: CASSYPGSGSGGNIQYF; cdr3_length: 17; v_call: TRBV6-6; d_call: TRBD2; j_call: TRBJ2-4; clone_size: few
cdr3_nt: TGTGCCAGCAGCCTGACCCTCCCTAGCACAGATACGCAGTATTTT; cdr3_aa: CASSLTLPSTDTQYF; cdr3_length: 15; v_call: TRBV12-3/TRBV12-4; d_call: .; j_call: TRBJ2-3; clone_size: .
cdr3_nt: TGTGCCAGCAGCTTGAGGCCTGTAGAACCCCTCCACTTT; cdr3_aa: CASSLRPVEPLHF; cdr3_length: 13; v_call: TRBV7-9; d_call: .; j_call: TRBJ1-6; clone_size: .
cdr3_nt: TGTGCCAGCCAGGGTAGCCCAGATACGCAGTATTTT; cdr3_aa: CASQGSPDTQYF; cdr3_length: 12; v_call: TRBV12-3/TRBV12-4; d_call: .; j_call: TRBJ2-3; clone_size: .
cdr3_nt: TGTGCCAGCAGCTTATTACAGGGTATAAGTGGCTACACCTTC; cdr3_aa: CASSLLQGISGYTF; cdr3_length: 14; v_call: TRBV11-2; d_call: .; j_call: TRBJ1-2; clone_size: few
cdr3_nt: TGTGCCAGCAGTCCGGACAGGGAGCATCAGCCCCAGCATTTT; cdr3_aa: CASSPDREHQPQHF; cdr3_length: 14; v_call: TRBV27; d_call: TRBD1; j_call: TRBJ1-5; clone_size: .